The 26 T cell receptor beta chains presented below share a single source sample, sequenced in a study of blood T cell repertoires in COVID-19. Only in-frame clones appear in the TCRdb table, and some are missing; sequencing was by immunoSEQ multiplex PCR. The data show roughly 180,000 clones, about 81% seen once. The sample consisted of peripheral blood. The receptors here all came from a woman aged 80 or over with COVID-19, enrolled during active disease.

The V and J genes are TRBV4-1 and TRBJ1-1; no clear D gene. The germline V gene encodes CDR1 MGHRA and CDR2 YSYEKL. V lost 2 bases and J lost 4, with 11 bases in between. This CDR3 spans 14 amino acids. As DNA, the CDR3 is TGCGCCAGCAGCCAACAGCGGGAAGGCACTGAAGCTTTCTTT. Translated: CASSQQREGTEAFF.

A single count supports this clone. The chain is built from TRBV7-2 and TRBJ2-7; possibly TRBD1 for D (5 bases). The V and J ends lost 1 base and 3 bases respectively, with 13 bases between them. The CDR3 covers 15 residues. CDR1 SGHTA and CDR2 FQGNSA come from the germline V gene. Written as DNA, the CDR3 is TGTGCCAGCAGCTTAGGTATGTCAGGGATCTACGAGCAGTACTTC. Its protein product is CASSLGMSGIYEQYF. The full variable domain, its missing parts supplied by reference TRBV7-2 and TRBJ2-7, is GAGVSQSPSNKVTEKGKDVELRCDPISGHTALYWYRQSLGQGLEFLIYFQGNSAPDKSGLPSDRFSAERTGGSVSTLTIQRTQQEDSAVYLCASSLGMSGIYEQYFGPGTRLTVT.

The gene calls are TRBV5-3 and TRBJ1-6, with D possibly being TRBD1 (5 bases). TRBV5-3 falls under the ORF class, with uncertain function. V was clipped by 2 bases and J by 6 bases, with 9 bases between them. This CDR3 is built from 14 residues. CDR3 sequence reads: CARSLHRLNSPLHF. CDR3 coding DNA: TGTGCCAGAAGCTTACACAGGCTTAATTCACCCCTCCACTTT.

This clone is a singleton in its sample. The chain uses TRBV9 and TRBJ2-7, with 8 nucleotides matching TRBD2. V lost 0 bases to trimming and J lost 3 bases; unmatched junction nucleotides: 2. The CDR3 is 14 residues long. CDR1 is SGDLS, CDR2 YYNGEE, per germline. CDR3 residues: CASSVAGGDYEQYF. CDR3 DNA sequence: TGTGCCAGCAGCGTAGCGGGGGGGGACTACGAGCAGTACTTC.

V is TRBV11-2 and J is TRBJ2-7, with unresolved D. The CDR3 is 13 amino acids. The V gene's germline CDR1 is SGHAT and CDR2 FQNNGV. V lost 5 bases to trimming and J lost 4 bases, with 12 bases between them. The CDR3 is CASSKIAKYEQYF. CDR3 nucleotides: TGTGCCAGCAGCAAAATAGCCAAATACGAGCAGTACTTC.

This clone has ten or more counts. The chain couples TRBV12-5 to TRBJ1-6, with 11 positions matching TRBD1. With V trimmed by 7 bases and J by 8 bases, 4 bases remained unmatched. The CDR3 extends over 14 amino acids. CDR1 and CDR2 from the germline V gene are LGHNT and FRNRAP. The CDR3 sequence is CASVRDRGDSPLHF. CDR3 nucleotide sequence: TGTGCTAGTGTTAGGGACAGGGGGGATTCACCCCTCCACTTT.

The chain has TRBV5-4 and TRBJ2-3, with TRBD2 identical over 14 bases. Germline CDR1 SGHNT, CDR2 YYREEE (reference sequence). The CDR3 extends over 15 amino acids. V lost 4 bases to trimming and J lost 6 bases; unmatched junction nucleotides: 4. CDR3 nucleotides: TGTGCCAGCAGCCGACTAGCGGGGGGGCCCGATACGCAGTATTTT. As protein: CASSRLAGGPDTQYF.

The DNA of the CDR3 is TGCAGTGCTAGTGTGGGGGCGAACTACTACAATGAGCAGTTCTTC. Amino acids: CSASVGANYYNEQFF. V gene TRBV20-1 combines with J gene TRBJ2-1, with D perhaps TRBD1 (6 bases). CDR1 is DFQATT and CDR2 is SNEGSKA in the germline V gene (reference sequence). V shed 3 bases and J shed 3 bases, with 15 bases lying between them. The CDR3 sequence is 15 residues long.

The CDR3 reads CSVEENTGTAYEQYF. In DNA, the CDR3 is TGCAGCGTTGAAGAAAATACCGGGACAGCCTACGAGCAGTACTTC. This sequence joins TRBV29-1 and TRBJ2-7; 7 nucleotides match TRBD1. J lost 2 bases, V lost 0 bases, and 7 bases had no gene match. This CDR3 has 15 amino acids. Per the germline V gene, CDR1 is SQVTM and CDR2 is ANQGSEA.

The chain employs TRBV2 and TRBJ2-1; D is unclear. Per germline, CDR1 SNHLY and CDR2 FYNNEI. V was shortened by 1 base and J by 2 bases, with 3 bases between the two germline ends. This CDR3 contains 13 residues. In DNA form, the CDR3 reads TGTGCCAGCAGTGAAGACACCTACAATGAGCAGTTCTTC. Translation gives CASSEDTYNEQFF.

The genes are TRBV27 and TRBJ2-7, with 11 bases fitting TRBD2. CDR3 length: 14 amino acids. V trimming: 4 bases; J trimming: 7 bases; junction bases outside the gene matches: 6. The V gene's germline CDR1 is MNHEY and CDR2 SMNVEV (reference sequence). Here the CDR3 DNA reads TGTGCCAGCAGTTCTTTAGCGGGAGGGCCTGAGCAGTACTTC. It translates to CASSSLAGGPEQYF.

The chain joins TRBV5-1 to TRBJ1-3; 7 bases align to TRBD1. J gave up 2 bases and V 4 bases, and 3 bases lay outside the gene matches. In germline, CDR1 is SGHRS, CDR2 YFSETQ. The CDR3 runs 14 residues. The CDR3: CASSTGTAGNTIYF. The DNA for the CDR3 is TGCGCCAGCAGCACCGGGACAGCTGGAAACACCATATATTTT.

This clone was seen a few times. Written as DNA, the CDR3 is TGTGCCAGCAGCACCCGATTTAGCGGGGGGGCCTGGGATGAGCAGTTCTTC. This gives the protein CASSTRFSGGAWDEQFF. This chain connects TRBV7-9 to TRBJ2-1; 11 nucleotides agree with TRBD2. Germline CDR1 and CDR2: SEHNR and FQNEAQ (reference sequence). This CDR3 is 17 amino acids long. V dropped 5 bases and J dropped 8; count of bases not matched to a gene: 14.

J is TRBJ1-3 and V is TRBV28, with 10 bases matching TRBD1. Looked up from germline, CDR1 is MDHEN and CDR2 is SYDVKM. V was pared by 5 bases and J by 5 bases, with 9 bases of the junction left unmatched. The CDR3 consists of 16 residues. The CDR3 nucleotides are TGTGCCAGCAGTCTACCCCGGGACAGGGGAAGAAACACCATATATTTT. Translated, it gives CASSLPRDRGRNTIYF.

The chain is built from TRBV5-6 and TRBJ2-5, with 11 positions matching TRBD2. The V gene end was trimmed by 4 bases and the J gene end by 1 base; junction bases not matched to a gene: 3. Germline CDR1 and CDR2: SGHDT and YYEEEE. The CDR3 runs 15 residues. CDR3 protein: CASSRLAGSQETQYF. The CDR3 DNA reads TGTGCCAGCAGCCGACTAGCGGGGTCCCAAGAGACCCAGTACTTC.

This sequence joins TRBV9 and TRBJ1-1; D is uncertain. This CDR3 contains 12 residues. V lost 7 bases, J lost 3 bases, and 10 bases lay in between. Germline V gives CDR1 SGDLS, CDR2 YYNGEE. The CDR3 region is CASGRVHTEAFF. The DNA for the CDR3 is TGTGCCAGCGGGAGGGTGCACACTGAAGCTTTCTTT.

CDR3 residues: CASSLDLYEQYF. CDR3 DNA sequence: TGCGCCAGCAGCTTGGATCTTTACGAGCAGTACTTC. V is TRBV5-1 and J is TRBJ2-7; D gene unclear. The CDR3 runs 12 residues. V lost 0 bases and J lost 4, with 5 bases in between. From germline, CDR1 is SGHRS and CDR2 YFSETQ.

The chain is built from TRBV7-2 and TRBJ2-1, with a weak D call TRBD2 (6 bases). This CDR3 spans 14 amino acids. Germline CDR1 SGHTA, CDR2 FQGNSA. Trimming removed 4 bases at V and 5 bases at J, with 12 bases between. CDR3 in DNA: TGTGCCAGCAGCTCCGGGACTGGTCACAATGAGCAGTTCTTC. It yields the protein CASSSGTGHNEQFF.

This clone was seen a single time. The genes are TRBV27 and TRBJ2-7, with TRBD2 matching over 10 bases. V lost 5 bases to trimming and J lost 6 bases; unmatched junction nucleotides: 4. The germline V gene encodes CDR1 MNHEY and CDR2 SMNVEV (reference sequence). This CDR3 has 13 residues. For the CDR3, the DNA is TGTGCCAGCAGTCCCCTAGCGGGAGCCGAGCAGTACTTC. Translation: CASSPLAGAEQYF.

This rearrangement joins TRBV6-5 to TRBJ2-2, with 9 bases identical to TRBD2. The CDR3 is 13 amino acids. Germline loops: CDR1 MNHEY, CDR2 SVGAGI. Losses at the gene ends were 6 bases for V and 7 bases for J; bases not matched to a gene: 3. The CDR3 reads CASRSGGNGELFF. CDR3 nucleotides: TGTGCCAGCAGAAGCGGGGGGAACGGGGAGCTGTTTTTT.

V and J are TRBV7-9 and TRBJ2-5, with 7 bases that match TRBD2. The CDR3 is 16 amino acids. V trimming: 5 bases; J trimming: 4 bases; junction bases outside the gene matches: 13. Looked up from germline, CDR1 is SEHNR and CDR2 is FQNEAQ (reference sequence). The CDR3 loop is CASSPGTKRGLETQYF. The CDR3 DNA follows: TGTGCCAGCAGCCCCGGGACTAAGCGGGGTTTAGAGACCCAGTACTTC.

This clone was counted between two and nine times. The rearrangement joins TRBV19 to TRBJ2-7; D possibly corresponds to TRBD1 (6 bases). V lost 2 bases, J lost 4 bases, and 12 bases lay in between. The CDR3 runs to 14 residues. CDR1 is LNHDA, CDR2 SQIVND, per germline (reference sequence). CDR3 in amino acids: CASSIRQGLYEQYF. The CDR3 bases are TGTGCCAGTAGTATACGTCAGGGGTTATACGAGCAGTACTTC.

The V call is TRBV11-3, the J call TRBJ2-5; 8 nucleotides match TRBD1. The germline gives CDR1 SGHNT, CDR2 YENEEA. Losses at the gene ends were 1 base for V and 5 bases for J; bases not matched to a gene: 15. The CDR3 loop spans 18 amino acids. The CDR3 coding sequence is TGTGCCAGCAGCTTAGGGGGGTACGCCAGGGGGCTCGGTGAGACCCAGTACTTC. This codes for CASSLGGYARGLGETQYF.

J is TRBJ2-3 and V is TRBV18; 11 nucleotides agree with TRBD2. The CDR3 covers 16 residues. Germline V gives CDR1 KGHSH, CDR2 LQKENI. V dropped 3 bases and J dropped 5; count of bases not matched to a gene: 7. The CDR3 sequence: CASSPWTSGQGDTQYF. In DNA, the CDR3 is TGTGCCAGCTCACCCTGGACTAGCGGGCAGGGAGATACGCAGTATTTT. Full variable domain (remainder filled in from reference TRBV18 and TRBJ2-3): NAGVMQNPRHLVRRRGQEARLRCSPMKGHSHVYWYRQLPEEGLKFMVYLQKENIIDESGMPKERFSAEFPKEGPSILRIQQVVRGDSAAYFCASSPWTSGQGDTQYFGPGTRLTVL.

The genes are TRBV19 and TRBJ2-7, with D possibly being TRBD1 (6 bases). The CDR3 has 15 amino acids. Per germline, CDR1 LNHDA and CDR2 SQIVND (reference sequence). V was pared by 6 bases and J by 3 bases, with 18 bases between. CDR3 sequence reads: CASSIMGASFYEQYF. Written as DNA, the CDR3 is TGTGCCAGTAGCATCATGGGGGCCTCCTTCTACGAGCAGTACTTC.

The chain employs TRBV12-3 or TRBV12-4 and TRBJ1-2; D gene unclear. CDR3 length: 13 amino acids. V was clipped by 6 bases and J by 9 bases, with 17 bases between them. CDR3 in amino acids: CASSPRGGLSYTF. The CDR3 DNA is TGTGCCAGCAGCCCCCGCGGAGGGCTGAGCTACACCTTC.